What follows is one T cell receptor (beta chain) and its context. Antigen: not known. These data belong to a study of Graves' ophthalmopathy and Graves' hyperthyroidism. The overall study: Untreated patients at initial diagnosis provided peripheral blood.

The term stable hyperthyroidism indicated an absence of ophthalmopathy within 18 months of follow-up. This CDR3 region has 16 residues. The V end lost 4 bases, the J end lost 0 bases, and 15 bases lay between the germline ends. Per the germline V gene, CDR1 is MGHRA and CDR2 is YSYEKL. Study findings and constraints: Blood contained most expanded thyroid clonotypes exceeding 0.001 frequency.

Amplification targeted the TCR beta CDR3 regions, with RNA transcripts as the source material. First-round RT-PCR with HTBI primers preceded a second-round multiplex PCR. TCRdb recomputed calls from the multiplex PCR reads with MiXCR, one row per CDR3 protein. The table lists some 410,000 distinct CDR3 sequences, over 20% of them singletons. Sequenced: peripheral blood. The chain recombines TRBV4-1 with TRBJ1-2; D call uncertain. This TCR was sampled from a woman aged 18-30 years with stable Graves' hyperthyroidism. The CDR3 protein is CASSLNGRRPNYGYTF. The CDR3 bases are TGCGCCAGCAGCCTTAACGGTCGCAGGCCTAACTATGGCTACACCTTC.